This T cell receptor beta chain was retrieved from a study of T cell clusters in autoimmune cytopenias. Worth noting for this clonotype: What it recognizes is unknown.

Each sample's input was roughly 250 ng genomic DNA, 30,000 to 45,000 genome equivalents. TRB was amplified by touch-down multiplex PCR, primer pools A and B combined. TCRdb reanalyzed the multiplex PCR reads and collapses them to one entry per CDR3 protein, without DNA. This repertoire includes some 2,500 distinct CDR3 sequences. CDR1 and CDR2 from the germline V gene are SGHVS and FNYEAQ. The CDR3 totals 14 residues. Notes on the study in general: Primary autoimmune cytopenia patients appeared to lack physiological T cell clusters present in healthy donors.

Sequencing was performed on peripheral blood. The chain links TRBV7-6 to TRBJ1-3; TCRdb proposes TRBD1, but this gene call is untestable without DNA. The TCR was taken from a human donor with an autoimmune cytopenia or autoimmune hepatitis (not recorded which). The CDR3 sequence is CASSRRGGVNTIYF.